This TCR beta chain was profiled in a study of regulatory T cells in long-lasting Graves disease. Per the germline V gene, CDR1 is MDHEN and CDR2 is SYDVKM. V was pared by 6 bases and J by 0 bases, with 8 bases of the junction left unmatched. The CDR3 totals 15 residues. Sample time point: persistent/refractory GD, antithyroid drugs over 5 years with positive TRAb. The authors made the TCR library using RNA they extracted from PBMCs. Arm-PCR of CDR3 regions and iRepertoire HTBI primers were the basis on which TCR beta libraries were built. Each CDR3 protein gets one entry after TCRdb re-called the multiplex PCR reads with MiXCR. This sample has 350,000 to 500,000 distinct CDR3 sequences, with under 25% found just once. This clonotype came up many times.

The receptor comes from a female donor with Graves disease. The sequenced sample was peripheral blood mononuclear cells (PBMCs), obtained when the disease was refractory, from a patient treated with antithyroid drugs. The chain is built from TRBV28 and TRBJ2-7; TRBD1 matches at 7 bases. The CDR3 nucleotides are TGTGCCAGCAGCTCGACAGGGTTGAGCTCCTACGAGCAGTACTTC. As protein: CASSSTGLSSYEQYF. The full variable domain, in which reference TRBV28 and TRBJ2-7 provide the parts outside the CDR3, is DVKVTQSSRYLVKRTGEKVFLECVQDMDHENMFWYRQDPGLGLRLIYFSYDVKMKEKGDIPEGYSVSREKKERFSLILESASTNQTSMYLCASSSTGLSSYEQYFGPGTRLTVT.